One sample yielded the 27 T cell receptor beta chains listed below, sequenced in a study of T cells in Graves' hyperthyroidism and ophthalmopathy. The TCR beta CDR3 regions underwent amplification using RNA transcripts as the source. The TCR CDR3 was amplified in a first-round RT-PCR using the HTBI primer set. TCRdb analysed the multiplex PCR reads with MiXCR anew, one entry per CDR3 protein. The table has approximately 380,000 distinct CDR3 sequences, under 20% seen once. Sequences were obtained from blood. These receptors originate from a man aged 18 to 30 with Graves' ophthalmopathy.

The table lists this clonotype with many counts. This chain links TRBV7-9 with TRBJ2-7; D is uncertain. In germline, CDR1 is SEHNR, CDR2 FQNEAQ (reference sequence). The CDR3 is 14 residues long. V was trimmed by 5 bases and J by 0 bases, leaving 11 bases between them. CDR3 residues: CASSVTVTSYEQYF. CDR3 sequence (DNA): TGTGCCAGCAGCGTAACAGTGACCTCCTACGAGCAGTACTTC.

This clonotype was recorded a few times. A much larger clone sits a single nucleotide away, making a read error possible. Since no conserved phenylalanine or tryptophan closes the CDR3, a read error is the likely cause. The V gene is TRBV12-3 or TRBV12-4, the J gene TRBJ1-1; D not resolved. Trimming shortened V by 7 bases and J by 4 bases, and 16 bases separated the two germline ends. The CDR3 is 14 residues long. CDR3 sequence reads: CASTTRGKATEAFL. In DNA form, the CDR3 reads TGTGCCAGCACCACCCGAGGGAAGGCCACTGAAGCTTTCCTT.

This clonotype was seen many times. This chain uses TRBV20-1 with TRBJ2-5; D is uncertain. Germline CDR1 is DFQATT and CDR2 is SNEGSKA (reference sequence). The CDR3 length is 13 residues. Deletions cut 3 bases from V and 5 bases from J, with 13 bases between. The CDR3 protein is CSASFVGRETQYF. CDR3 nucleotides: TGCAGTGCTAGTTTCGTGGGTCGGGAGACCCAGTACTTC.

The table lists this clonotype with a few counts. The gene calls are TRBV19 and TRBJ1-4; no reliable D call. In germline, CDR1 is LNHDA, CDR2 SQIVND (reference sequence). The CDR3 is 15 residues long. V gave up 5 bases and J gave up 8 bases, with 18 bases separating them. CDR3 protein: CASSYRHTPGEKLFF. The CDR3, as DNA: TGTGCCAGTAGTTATCGGCATACCCCGGGGGAAAAACTGTTTTTT.

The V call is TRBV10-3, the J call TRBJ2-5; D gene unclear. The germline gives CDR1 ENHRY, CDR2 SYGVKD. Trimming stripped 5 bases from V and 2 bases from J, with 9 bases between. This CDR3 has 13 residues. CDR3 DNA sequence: TGTGCCATCAGTTCGGCGGAACAAGAGACCCAGTACTTC. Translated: CAISSAEQETQYF.

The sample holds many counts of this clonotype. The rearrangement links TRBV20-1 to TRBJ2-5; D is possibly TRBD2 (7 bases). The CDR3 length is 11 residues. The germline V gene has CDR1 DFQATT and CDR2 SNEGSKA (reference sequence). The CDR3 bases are TGCAGAACAGGGAGGGGAGAGACCCAGTACTTC. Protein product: CRTGRGETQYF.

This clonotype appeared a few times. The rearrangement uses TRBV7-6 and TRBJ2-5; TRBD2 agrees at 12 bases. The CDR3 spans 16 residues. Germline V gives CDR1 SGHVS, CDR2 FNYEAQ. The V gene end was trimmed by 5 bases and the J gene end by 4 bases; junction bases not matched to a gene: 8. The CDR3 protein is CASSTLAGGPGETQYF. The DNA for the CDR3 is TGTGCCAGCAGCACCCTAGCGGGGGGGCCGGGAGAGACCCAGTACTTC.

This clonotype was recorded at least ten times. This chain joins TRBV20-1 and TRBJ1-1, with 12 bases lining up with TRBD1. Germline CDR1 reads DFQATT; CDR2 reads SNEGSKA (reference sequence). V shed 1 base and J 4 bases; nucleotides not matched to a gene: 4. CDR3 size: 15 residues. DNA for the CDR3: TGCAGTGCTAGAGGATGGGACAGGGGGCGCACTGAAGCTTTCTTT. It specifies CSARGWDRGRTEAFF.

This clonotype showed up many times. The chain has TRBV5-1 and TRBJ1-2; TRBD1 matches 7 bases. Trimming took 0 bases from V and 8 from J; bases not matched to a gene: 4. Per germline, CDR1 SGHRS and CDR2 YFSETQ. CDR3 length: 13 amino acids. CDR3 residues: CASSLGTGSGYTF. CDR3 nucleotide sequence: TGCGCCAGCAGCTTGGGGACAGGAAGCGGCTACACCTTC.

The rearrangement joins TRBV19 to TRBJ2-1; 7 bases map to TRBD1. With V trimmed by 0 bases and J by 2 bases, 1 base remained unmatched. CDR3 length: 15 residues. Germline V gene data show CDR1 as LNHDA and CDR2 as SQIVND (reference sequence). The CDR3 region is CASSIEGTAYNEQFF. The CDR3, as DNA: TGTGCCAGTAGTATAGAAGGGACAGCCTACAATGAGCAGTTCTTC.

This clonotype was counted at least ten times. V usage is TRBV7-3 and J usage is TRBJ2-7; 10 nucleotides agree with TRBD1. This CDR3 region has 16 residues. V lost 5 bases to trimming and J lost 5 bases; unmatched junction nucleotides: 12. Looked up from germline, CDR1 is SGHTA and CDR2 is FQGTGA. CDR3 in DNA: TGTGCCAGCAGCCCTGCCCCGGGACAGGGGACCCACGAGCAGTACTTC. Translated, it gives CASSPAPGQGTHEQYF. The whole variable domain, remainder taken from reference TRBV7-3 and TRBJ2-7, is GAGVSQTPSNKVTEKGKYVELRCDPISGHTALYWYRQSLGQGPEFLIYFQGTGAADDSGLPNDRFFAVRPEGSVSTLKIQRTERGDSAVYLCASSPAPGQGTHEQYFGPGTRLTVT.

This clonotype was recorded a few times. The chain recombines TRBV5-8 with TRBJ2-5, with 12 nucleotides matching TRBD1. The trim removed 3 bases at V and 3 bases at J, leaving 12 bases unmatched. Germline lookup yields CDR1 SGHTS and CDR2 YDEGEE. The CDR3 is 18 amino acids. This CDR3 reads CASSSVRDRGHSEETQYF. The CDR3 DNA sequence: TGTGCCAGCAGCTCCGTCCGGGACAGGGGGCATTCTGAAGAGACCCAGTACTTC. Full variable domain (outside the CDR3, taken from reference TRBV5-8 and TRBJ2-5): EAGVTQSPTHLIKTRGQQATLRCSPISGHTSVYWYQQALGLGLQFLLWYDEGEERNRGNFPPRFSGRQFPNYSSELNVNALELEDSALYLCASSSVRDRGHSEETQYFGPGTRLLVL.

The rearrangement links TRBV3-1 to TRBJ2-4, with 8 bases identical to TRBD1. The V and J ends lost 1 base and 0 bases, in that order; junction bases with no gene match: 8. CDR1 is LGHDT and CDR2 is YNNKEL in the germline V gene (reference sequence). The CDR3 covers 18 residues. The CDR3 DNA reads TGTGCCAGCAGCCAAGGCGAAGACAGGGGCCTAGCCAAAAACATTCAGTACTTC. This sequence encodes CASSQGEDRGLAKNIQYF.

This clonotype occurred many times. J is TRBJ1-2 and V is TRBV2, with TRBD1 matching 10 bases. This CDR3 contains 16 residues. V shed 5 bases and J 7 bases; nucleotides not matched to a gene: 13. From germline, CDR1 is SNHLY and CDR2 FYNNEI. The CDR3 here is CASSPTARTGGGGYTF. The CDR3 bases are TGTGCCAGCAGTCCGACCGCCCGGACAGGGGGTGGTGGCTACACCTTC.

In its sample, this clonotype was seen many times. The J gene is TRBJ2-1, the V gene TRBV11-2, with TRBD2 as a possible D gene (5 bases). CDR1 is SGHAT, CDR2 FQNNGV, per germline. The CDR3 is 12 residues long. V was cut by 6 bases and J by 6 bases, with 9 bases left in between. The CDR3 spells CASSPGFNEQFF. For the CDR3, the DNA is TGTGCCAGCAGTCCGGGGTTCAATGAGCAGTTCTTC.

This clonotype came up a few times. The CDR3 sequence is CASSLSSGGGSGEQFF. CDR3 sequence (DNA): TGTGCCAGCAGTCTATCTAGCGGGGGGGGGTCGGGTGAGCAGTTCTTC. The chain recombines TRBV12-3 or TRBV12-4 with TRBJ2-1, with 12 bases lining up with TRBD2. Losses at the gene ends were 5 bases for V and 9 bases for J; bases not matched to a gene: 11. The CDR3 is made up of 16 amino acids.

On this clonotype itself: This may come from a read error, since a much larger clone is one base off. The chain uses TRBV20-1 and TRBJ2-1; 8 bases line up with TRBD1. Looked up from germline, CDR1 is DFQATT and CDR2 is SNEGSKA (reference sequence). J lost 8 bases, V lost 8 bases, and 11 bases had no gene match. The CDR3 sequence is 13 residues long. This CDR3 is CSSLTGVYYEQFF. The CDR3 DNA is TGCAGTTCATTGACAGGGGTTTACTATGAGCAGTTCTTC.

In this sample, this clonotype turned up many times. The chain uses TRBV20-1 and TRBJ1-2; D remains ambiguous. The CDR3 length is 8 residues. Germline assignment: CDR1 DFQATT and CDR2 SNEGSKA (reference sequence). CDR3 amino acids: CSVYGYTF. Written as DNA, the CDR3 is TGCAGCGTTTATGGCTACACCTTC.

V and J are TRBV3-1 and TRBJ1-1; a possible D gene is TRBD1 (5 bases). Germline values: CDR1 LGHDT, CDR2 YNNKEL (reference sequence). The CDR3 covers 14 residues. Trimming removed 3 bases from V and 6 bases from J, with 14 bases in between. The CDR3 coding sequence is TGTGCCAGCAGCCACTTACAGGCGAGCCCTGAAGCTTTCTTT. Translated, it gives CASSHLQASPEAFF.

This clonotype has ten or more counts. The CDR3 is CASSFTGKDTGELFF. The DNA of the CDR3 is TGTGCCAGCAGTTTCACAGGGAAGGACACCGGGGAGCTGTTTTTT. The chain carries TRBV12-3 or TRBV12-4 and TRBJ2-2, with a possible D match to TRBD1 (6 bases). V lost 3 bases and J lost 3, with 11 bases in between. The CDR3 runs 15 residues.

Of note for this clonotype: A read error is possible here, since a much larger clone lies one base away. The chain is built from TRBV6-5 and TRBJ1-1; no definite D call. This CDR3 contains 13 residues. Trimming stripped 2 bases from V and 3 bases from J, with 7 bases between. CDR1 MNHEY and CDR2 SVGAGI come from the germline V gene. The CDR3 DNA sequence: TGTGCCAGCAGTTACCGGGAGGACACTGAAGCTTTCTTT. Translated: CASSYREDTEAFF.

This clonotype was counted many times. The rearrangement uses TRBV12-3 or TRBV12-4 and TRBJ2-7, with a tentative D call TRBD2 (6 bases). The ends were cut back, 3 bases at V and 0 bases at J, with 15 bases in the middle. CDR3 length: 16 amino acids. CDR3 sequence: CASSFFAGPSSYEQYF. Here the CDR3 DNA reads TGTGCCAGCAGTTTTTTCGCGGGGCCTTCCTCCTACGAGCAGTACTTC.

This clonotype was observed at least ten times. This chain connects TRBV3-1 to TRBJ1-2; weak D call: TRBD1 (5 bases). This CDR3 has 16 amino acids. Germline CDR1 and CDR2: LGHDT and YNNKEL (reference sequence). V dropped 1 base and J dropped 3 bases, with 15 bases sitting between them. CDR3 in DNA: TGTGCCAGCAGCCAAGGGGGACGGACCCCACACTATGGCTACACCTTC. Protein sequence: CASSQGGRTPHYGYTF.

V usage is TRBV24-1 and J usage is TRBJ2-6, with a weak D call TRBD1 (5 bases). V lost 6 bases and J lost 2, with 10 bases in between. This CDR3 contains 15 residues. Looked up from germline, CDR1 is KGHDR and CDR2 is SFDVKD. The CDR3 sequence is CATSPQGTGANVLTF. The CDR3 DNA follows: TGTGCCACCAGTCCCCAGGGTACTGGGGCCAACGTCCTGACTTTC.

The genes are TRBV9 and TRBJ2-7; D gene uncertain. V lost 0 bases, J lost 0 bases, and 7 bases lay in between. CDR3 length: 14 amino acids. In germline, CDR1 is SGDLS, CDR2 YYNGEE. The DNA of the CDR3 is TGTGCCAGCAGCGTAGGGAACATCTCCTACGAGCAGTACTTC. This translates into CASSVGNISYEQYF.

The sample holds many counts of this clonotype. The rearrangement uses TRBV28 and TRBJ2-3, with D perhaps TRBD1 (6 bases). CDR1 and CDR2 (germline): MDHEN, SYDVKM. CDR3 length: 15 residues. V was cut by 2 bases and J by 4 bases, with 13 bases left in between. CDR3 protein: CASSLTGTGSDTQYF. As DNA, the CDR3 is TGTGCCAGCAGTTTAACAGGGACGGGATCAGATACGCAGTATTTT.

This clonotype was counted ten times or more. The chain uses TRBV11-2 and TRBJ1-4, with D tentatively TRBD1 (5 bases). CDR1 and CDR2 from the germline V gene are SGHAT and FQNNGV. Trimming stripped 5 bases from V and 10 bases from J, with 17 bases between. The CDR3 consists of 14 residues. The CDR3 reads CASSLGRAKGKLFF. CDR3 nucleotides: TGTGCCAGCAGCCTCGGCAGGGCTAAGGGAAAACTGTTTTTT.